These 10 T cell receptor beta chains originate from one sample sequenced in a study of T-cell reconstitution after alpha-beta-depleted transplantation in children. Preparation of the TCRbeta library used unique molecular identifiers. TCRdb independently ran MiXCR on the PCR reads; one entry per CDR3 protein. The sample includes approximately 240,000 distinct CDR3 sequences, around 9.5% of them seen just once. The starting material was PBMCs from the stem cell graft donor, obtained from the stem cell graft. These receptors all stem from a human donor who donated a stem cell graft to a child with acute lymphoblastic leukemia.

This clonotype showed up just a few times. The rearrangement links TRBV7-2 to TRBJ2-7; 7 bases are shared with TRBD2. This CDR3 comprises 15 residues. Trimming at V came to 5 bases and at J to 2 bases, leaving 9 bases not matched to a gene. Germline lookup yields CDR1 SGHTA and CDR2 FQGNSA. CDR3 nucleotides: TGTGCCAGCAGCCCTGTTGGGGGGGTCCCCTACGAGCAGTACTTC. The encoded protein is CASSPVGGVPYEQYF.

A few counts support this clonotype. V usage is TRBV24-1 and J usage is TRBJ2-3; D gene unclear. Trimming stripped 5 bases from V and 2 bases from J, with 10 bases between. Germline CDR1 reads KGHDR; CDR2 reads SFDVKD. The CDR3 is 14 amino acids. The CDR3 protein is CATSARTDTDTQYF. CDR3 DNA: TGTGCCACCAGTGCCCGGACCGACACAGATACGCAGTATTTT.

This clonotype was observed a few times. The chain couples TRBV12-3 or TRBV12-4 to TRBJ1-5; D is perhaps TRBD1 (6 bases). The CDR3 is made up of 16 amino acids. V dropped 2 bases and J dropped 1 base, with 12 bases sitting between them. The CDR3 DNA reads TGTGCCAGCAGTTTATCGGGCAGGGGAAGCAATCAGCCCCAGCATTTT. The encoded protein is CASSLSGRGSNQPQHF.

The chain uses TRBV12-5 and TRBJ2-2; D unresolved. Trimming took 5 bases from V and 8 from J, leaving 12 bases between them. The germline gives CDR1 LGHNT, CDR2 FRNRAP. This CDR3 is 13 amino acids long. The CDR3 here is CASGNPLTGELFF. DNA for the CDR3: TGTGCTAGTGGTAACCCATTGACAGGGGAGCTGTTTTTT.

This clonotype was observed a few times. This chain connects TRBV20-1 to TRBJ1-5; D gene unclear. Germline assignment: CDR1 DFQATT and CDR2 SNEGSKA (reference sequence). Trimming cost V 2 bases and J 3 bases, with 5 bases left between them. The CDR3 runs to 12 residues. CDR3 DNA sequence: TGCAGTGCTAGAAGATTCAATCAGCCCCAGCATTTT. It specifies CSARRFNQPQHF.

This chain joins TRBV4-2 and TRBJ2-2; D unclear. Germline V CDR1 and CDR2: LGHNA, YNFKEQ. Trimming cost V 0 bases and J 3 bases, with 14 bases left between them. The CDR3 runs to 17 residues. This CDR3 reads CASSQDFRAAYTGELFF. CDR3 bases: TGTGCCAGCAGCCAAGATTTTAGGGCAGCCTACACCGGGGAGCTGTTTTTT.

This clonotype has just a few counts. The chain is built from TRBV7-8 and TRBJ2-1; D gene unclear. The CDR3 consists of 14 residues. Germline loops: CDR1 SGHVS, CDR2 FQNEAQ. Trimming stripped 3 bases from V and 7 bases from J, with 13 bases between. The CDR3 loop is CASSFATDGNEQFF. In DNA form, the CDR3 reads TGTGCCAGCAGCTTTGCGACGGACGGTAATGAGCAGTTCTTC.

This chain links TRBV5-6 with TRBJ1-2; D may be TRBD1 (5 bases). The germline CDR1 and CDR2 sequences are SGHDT and YYEEEE. Trimming left V 4 bases short and J 8 bases short, with 21 bases between. The CDR3 runs 15 residues. The CDR3 DNA sequence: TGTGCCAGCAGCCCCCTAAAGATCAGGGTGATCGGCTACACCTTC. It codes for CASSPLKIRVIGYTF.

This chain connects TRBV7-2 to TRBJ2-7; D is unresolved. Trimming took off 8 bases at V and 3 bases at J, with 20 bases between the two ends. CDR1 and CDR2 from the germline V gene are SGHTA and FQGNSA. There are 15 residues in the CDR3. CDR3 in amino acids: CASGLDISKRYEQYF. Here the CDR3 DNA reads TGTGCCAGCGGATTAGATATAAGTAAACGCTACGAGCAGTACTTC. Based on the CDR3 plus reference TRBV7-2 and TRBJ2-7, the full variable domain is GAGVSQSPSNKVTEKGKDVELRCDPISGHTALYWYRQSLGQGLEFLIYFQGNSAPDKSGLPSDRFSAERTGGSVSTLTIQRTQQEDSAVYLCASGLDISKRYEQYFGPGTRLTVT.

This clonotype was picked up a small number of times. The chain has TRBV10-2 and TRBJ2-1, with a weak D call TRBD2 (5 bases). Germline V gives CDR1 WSHSY, CDR2 SAAADI. There are 15 residues in the CDR3. V was cut by 1 base and J by 3 bases, with 10 bases left in between. The CDR3 coding sequence is TGCGCCAGCAGTGAGTGGCATCGGGGCTACAATGAGCAGTTCTTC. Amino acid sequence: CASSEWHRGYNEQFF.